This T cell receptor (beta chain) was documented in a study of graft-versus-host responses after intestinal transplantation. Study-wide results and caveats: GvH clones were identified in recipient marrow, with some first appearing in ileum or blood.

Trimming stripped 5 bases from V and 5 bases from J, with 7 bases between. CDR3 length: 12 residues. The V gene's germline CDR1 is SGHTA and CDR2 FQGTGA. Data came from immunoSEQ multiplex PCR; TCRdb stores just in-frame clones and leaves some out. The data show 71,000 or so clones, around 90% seen once. About this clone: Its target is not known.

This sequence originates from a human donor who received an intestinal transplant. This rearrangement joins TRBV7-3 to TRBJ2-1, with no clear D. Source: unstimulated CD8+ T cells sorted from spleen or lymph node cells, taken before intestinal transplant. CDR3 DNA sequence: TGTGCCAGCAGCCCCCCGGACAATGAGCAGTTCTTC. It yields the protein CASSPPDNEQFF.